A single sample is the source of the 12 T cell receptor beta chains below, sequenced in a study of cytomegalovirus exposure and HLA in healthy donors. PCR used 60 Vbeta primers and 13 Jbeta primers. Method: immunoSEQ multiplex PCR; TCRdb's copy keeps in-frame clones and lacks some. Among roughly 100,000 clones listed, around three quarters were seen once. Input material: PBMCs. These receptor sequences come from a woman between 45 and 65 years old in good health and CMV-seropositive.

This clone was seen once. The chain links TRBV7-6 to TRBJ2-6; D is unresolved. Germline V CDR1 and CDR2: SGHVS, FNYEAQ. Trimming pared 5 bases from V and 0 bases from J, leaving 8 bases between. The CDR3 is 15 residues long. The CDR3 loop reads CASSPIFSGANVLTF. CDR3 in DNA: TGTGCCAGCAGCCCTATATTCTCTGGGGCCAACGTCCTGACTTTC.

The chain is built from TRBV5-4 and TRBJ1-2; maybe TRBD1 (5 bases). V lost 0 bases, J lost 4 bases, and 13 bases lay in between. CDR3 length equals 15 residues. Germline assignment: CDR1 SGHNT and CDR2 YYREEE (reference sequence). CDR3 amino acids: CASSLEPLGGYGYTF. For the CDR3, the DNA is TGTGCCAGCAGCTTGGAGCCTCTCGGGGGCTATGGCTACACCTTC.

The J gene is TRBJ1-1, the V gene TRBV18; 7 nucleotides agree with TRBD1. The CDR3 is made up of 15 amino acids. J lost 0 bases, V lost 3 bases, and 4 bases had no gene match. The germline V gene has CDR1 KGHSH and CDR2 LQKENI. The CDR3 region has the DNA TGTGCCAGCTCACCCGGGGACAGAATGAACACTGAAGCTTTCTTT. It is translated as CASSPGDRMNTEAFF. Full variable domain (missing parts from reference TRBV18 and TRBJ1-1): NAGVMQNPRHLVRRRGQEARLRCSPMKGHSHVYWYRQLPEEGLKFMVYLQKENIIDESGMPKERFSAEFPKEGPSILRIQQVVRGDSAAYFCASSPGDRMNTEAFFGQGTRLTVV.

The chain couples TRBV7-9 to TRBJ2-1; possibly TRBD1 for D (6 bases). V lost 3 bases and J lost 2, with 11 bases in between. Germline assignment: CDR1 SEHNR and CDR2 FQNEAQ (reference sequence). The CDR3 covers 15 residues. The CDR3 protein is CASSLVTGAYNEQFF. In DNA, the CDR3 is TGTGCCAGCAGCTTGGTGACAGGAGCCTACAATGAGCAGTTCTTC.

This chain joins TRBV4-1 and TRBJ2-5, with 10 positions matching TRBD2. With 5 bases clipped from V and 0 bases from J, the junction kept 6 bases outside the gene matches. CDR3 length: 16 amino acids. Germline assignment: CDR1 MGHRA and CDR2 YSYEKL. This chain's CDR3 is CASSAIGLADQETQYF. The CDR3 DNA sequence: TGCGCCAGCAGCGCCATAGGACTAGCGGACCAAGAGACCCAGTACTTC.

CDR3 region: CASARDATNEKLFF. For the CDR3, the DNA is TGTGCCAGTGCGCGGGACGCAACTAATGAAAAACTGTTTTTT. The chain links TRBV7-9 to TRBJ1-4; tentatively, D is TRBD1 (5 bases). This CDR3 has 14 amino acids. V lost 9 bases and J 0 bases, leaving 11 bases between the germline ends. The germline gives CDR1 SEHNR, CDR2 FQNEAQ (reference sequence).

This clone was recorded a few times. The chain couples TRBV5-1 to TRBJ1-5; 9 bases fit TRBD1. Germline CDR1 SGHRS, CDR2 YFSETQ. The CDR3 is 15 residues long. With V trimmed by 4 bases and J by 0 bases, 2 bases remained unmatched. CDR3 in amino acids: CASSRTGDSNQPQHF. CDR3 nucleotide sequence: TGCGCCAGCAGCAGGACAGGGGATAGCAATCAGCCCCAGCATTTT. Drawing the rest from reference TRBV5-1 and TRBJ1-5, the complete variable domain is KAGVTQTPRYLIKTRGQQVTLSCSPISGHRSVSWYQQTPGQGLQFLFEYFSETQRNKGNFPGRFSGRQFSNSRSEMNVSTLELGDSALYLCASSRTGDSNQPQHFGDGTRLSIL.

The chain joins TRBV14 to TRBJ2-7; possibly TRBD1 for D (6 bases). V gave up 5 bases and J gave up 2 bases, with 13 bases separating them. CDR1 SGHDN and CDR2 FVKESK come from the germline V gene. This CDR3 has 14 amino acids. The CDR3 sequence: CASSSARGPYEQYF. CDR3 nucleotide sequence: TGTGCCAGCAGCTCAGCCAGGGGCCCCTACGAGCAGTACTTC. Drawing the rest from reference TRBV14 and TRBJ2-7, the complete variable domain is EAGVTQFPSHSVIEKGQTVTLRCDPISGHDNLYWYRRVMGKEIKFLLHFVKESKQDESGMPNNRFLAERTGGTYSTLKVQPAELEDSGVYFCASSSARGPYEQYFGPGTRLTVT.

The gene calls are TRBV2 and TRBJ1-4; D is unresolved. Germline V lookup: CDR1 SNHLY, CDR2 FYNNEI. V was pared by 5 bases and J by 5 bases, with 27 bases between. This CDR3 contains 19 residues. Written as DNA, the CDR3 is TGTGCCAGCAGTTATAGGCGGGTGTCCTCTTCAGTCACCAATGAAAAACTGTTTTTT. It translates to CASSYRRVSSSVTNEKLFF.

This chain joins TRBV5-1 and TRBJ2-2, with 14 bases matching TRBD2. Losses at the gene ends were 4 bases for V and 4 bases for J; bases not matched to a gene: 6. Germline values: CDR1 SGHRS, CDR2 YFSETQ. This CDR3 has 17 amino acids. CDR3: CASSPGLAGVTTGELFF. The CDR3 nucleotides read TGCGCCAGCAGCCCGGGACTAGCGGGAGTTACCACCGGGGAGCTGTTTTTT.

The gene calls are TRBV11-2 and TRBJ2-1, with TRBD1 matching over 11 bases. The germline gives CDR1 SGHAT, CDR2 FQNNGV. Unmatched junction bases numbered 17, after V lost 1 base and J lost 9 bases. CDR3 length: 19 residues. CDR3 DNA sequence: TGTGCCAGCAGCTTAGTTCCCCGGGGGGGACAGGGGGTATATGGTGAGCAGTTCTTC. Amino acids: CASSLVPRGGQGVYGEQFF.

J is TRBJ1-1 and V is TRBV11-1; tentative D call: TRBD1 (6 bases). V gave up 5 bases and J gave up 4 bases, with 14 bases separating them. Germline loops: CDR1 SGHAT, CDR2 FQDESV (reference sequence). The CDR3 has 14 residues. Here the CDR3 DNA reads TGTGCCAGCAGCCAAAGACAGGAACTCACTGAAGCTTTCTTT. Amino acid sequence: CASSQRQELTEAFF.